The following is a T cell receptor beta chain sequence with its context. The sample originates from a study of blood T cell repertoires in COVID-19. About the research overall: COVID-19 samples, acute and convalescent, were from the United States, Italy and Spain. The analysed material was cDNA or gDNA that came from T cells, B-cell-depleted T cells, or PBMCs.

Under the authors' procedure: Counts of nucleated cells, estimated from reference gene primer amplification, were obtained. The repertoire was sequenced with immunoSEQ multiplex PCR; TCRdb's copy has only in-frame clones and lacks some. That table furnishes V, J and clone size, whereas the DNA furnished D and trimming. Here the sample spans more than 9,500 clones, approximately 85% being singletons. This TCR came from a human donor in a cohort sampled during active COVID-19. The specimen sequenced was peripheral blood.

CDR3 amino acids: CASSPLGRETQYF. The CDR3 DNA reads as TGTGCCAGCTCACCACTGGGCAGAGAGACCCAGTACTTC. The chain uses TRBV18 and TRBJ2-5; D is undetermined. The CDR3 runs to 13 residues. Germline lookup yields CDR1 KGHSH and CDR2 LQKENI. Trimming cost V 1 base and J 4 bases, with 7 bases left between them.